The 8 T cell receptor beta chains below were found in one sample sequenced in a study of T-cell reconstitution after alpha-beta-depleted transplantation in children (dated by TCRdb to 2016 to 2017). Read against the paper, the sample's treatment or condition label means: allogeneic hematopoietic cell transplantation with graft depleted of TCRalphabeta T cells and CD19 B cells. The library relied on PCR. TCRdb names Illumina HiSeq 2500 as the instrument used. TCR libraries were prepared with molecular barcoding, using unique molecular identifiers to normalize TCRbeta repertoire quantification. TCRdb cleaned the public reads at Q25 with fastp, built clones with MiXCR and kept in-frame beta chains. Each record represents a unique CDR3 protein, reported with the most common genes and DNA among its rows. This sample is represented by roughly 200,000 distinct CDR3 sequences; 7.5% to 9.5% of them were singletons. 35% of the sample is in the top ten clones.

Source: PBMCs, mostly from graft donor cells, taken 360 days after TCRalphabeta/CD19-depleted stem cell transplant. The receptors shown here come from a male patient aged 2 to 9 who had a stem cell transplant for acute myeloid leukemia, so the T cells may come from the graft donor.

The table lists this clonotype with a few counts. This sequence joins TRBV6-5 and TRBJ2-7; weak D call: TRBD2 (7 bases). The CDR3 sequence is 18 residues long. V was trimmed by 0 bases and J by 0 bases, leaving 18 bases between them. Germline CDR1 MNHEY, CDR2 SVGAGI. The CDR3 nucleotides read TGTGCCAGCAGTTACTCGAAGGGGGGGGTGGGTTTCTCCTACGAGCAGTACTTC. Protein: CASSYSKGGVGFSYEQYF.

This clonotype was seen a few times. V gene TRBV5-1 combines with J gene TRBJ2-5; D gene ambiguous. The CDR3 length is 14 residues. The V end was cut by 2 bases, the J end by 2 bases, with 10 bases between. In germline, CDR1 is SGHRS, CDR2 YFSETQ. The CDR3: CASSFAGWQETQYF. The CDR3, as DNA: TGCGCCAGCAGCTTTGCCGGATGGCAAGAGACCCAGTACTTC.

This clonotype was detected ten times or more. The rearrangement joins TRBV14 to TRBJ1-5; D might be TRBD1 (5 bases). V gave up 4 bases and J gave up 3 bases, with 10 bases separating them. The germline V gene encodes CDR1 SGHDN and CDR2 FVKESK. The CDR3 consists of 14 residues. The CDR3 bases are TGTGCCAGCAGCCTGGGGACCACCAATCAGCCCCAGCATTTT. This encodes CASSLGTTNQPQHF.

This clonotype was found many times. The chain joins TRBV10-3 to TRBJ2-1; 7 bases are a match to TRBD2. The J segment lost 4 bases and the V segment lost 0 bases, leaving 3 bases of the junction unmatched. The CDR3 sequence is 15 residues long. Looked up from germline, CDR1 is ENHRY and CDR2 is SYGVKD. The CDR3 coding sequence is TGTGCCATCAGTGAGTCAGTTAGCGGGTACAATGAGCAGTTCTTC. Protein: CAISESVSGYNEQFF.

This clonotype was seen ten or more times. The J gene is TRBJ2-7, the V gene TRBV7-9; tentative D call: TRBD2 (6 bases). Germline CDR1 and CDR2: SEHNR and FQNEAQ (reference sequence). V was shortened by 2 bases and J by 6 bases, with 11 bases between the two germline ends. This CDR3 is 13 amino acids long. The CDR3 coding sequence is TGTGCCAGCAGCTTAATTATCGGGGGCGAGCAGTACGTC. It encodes CASSLIIGGEQYV.

J is TRBJ2-7 and V is TRBV7-2; 7 nucleotides match TRBD1. This CDR3 contains 14 residues. V gave up 3 bases and J gave up 7 bases; unmatched junction bases: 9. Germline V gives CDR1 SGHTA, CDR2 FQGNSA. The CDR3 region has the DNA TGTGCCAGCAGCTTCTACGGACAGGCAACTGAGCAGTACTTC. This sequence encodes CASSFYGQATEQYF.

This clonotype was counted at least ten times. The chain uses TRBV12-3 or TRBV12-4 and TRBJ2-3, with D possibly being TRBD2 (6 bases). The CDR3 runs 13 residues. V was shortened by 6 bases and J by 2 bases, with 9 bases between the two germline ends. In DNA, the CDR3 is TGTGCCAGCAGGCGGGACTCCACAGATACGCAGTATTTT. Residues: CASRRDSTDTQYF.

This clonotype was recorded at least ten times. V gene TRBV20-1 combines with J gene TRBJ2-3; TRBD1 might be the D (5 bases). The V gene lost 6 bases and the J gene lost 0 bases, with 16 bases spanning the gap. Germline V gives CDR1 DFQATT, CDR2 SNEGSKA (reference sequence). The CDR3 loop spans 15 amino acids. CDR3 sequence reads: CSAQGQIHSTDTQYF. Written as DNA, the CDR3 is TGCAGTGCCCAAGGACAAATCCACAGCACAGATACGCAGTATTTT.